One and the same sample provided the 25 T cell receptor beta chains below, sequenced in a study of cytomegalovirus exposure and HLA in healthy donors. PCR amplification relied on 60 Vbeta primers (plus 13 Jbeta primers). The method was immunoSEQ multiplex PCR; TCRdb's version includes in-frame clones alone and lacks a portion of them. The sample has 150,000 to 200,000 clones, 60% to 80% seen once; the top ten hold 4.7%. Specimen: PBMCs. These TCRs come from a man aged 18 to 30 in good health and CMV-seropositive.

V is TRBV2 and J is TRBJ2-1; 8 nucleotides align to TRBD1. Per germline, CDR1 SNHLY and CDR2 FYNNEI. Losses at the gene ends were 7 bases for V and 6 bases for J; bases not matched to a gene: 5. The CDR3 is 13 residues long. CDR3 protein: CASTGQVGNEQFF. The CDR3 DNA sequence: TGTGCCAGCACGGGACAGGTCGGCAATGAGCAGTTCTTC.

The V call is TRBV11-3, the J call TRBJ2-1; possibly TRBD2 for D (6 bases). Between the trimmed V and J ends, which lost 4 bases and 11 bases, there was a span of 9 bases. The CDR3 runs 11 residues. The V gene's germline CDR1 is SGHNT and CDR2 YENEEA. The CDR3 loop is CASSSGTQQFF. The CDR3 nucleotides are TGTGCCAGCAGCTCCGGGACTCAGCAGTTCTTC.

V gene TRBV5-1 combines with J gene TRBJ1-1, with D maybe TRBD1 (6 bases). The germline CDR1 and CDR2 sequences are SGHRS and YFSETQ. V lost 5 bases, J lost 3 bases, and 11 bases lay in between. This CDR3 contains 13 residues. This chain's CDR3 is CASSPRGYTEAFF. CDR3 in DNA: TGCGCCAGCAGTCCCAGGGGTTACACTGAAGCTTTCTTT.

The J gene is TRBJ1-4, the V gene TRBV27, with TRBD1 matching over 7 bases. V lost 5 bases and J lost 5; bases outside the gene matches: 8. Per germline, CDR1 MNHEY and CDR2 SMNVEV (reference sequence). CDR3 length: 15 amino acids. CDR3 coding DNA: TGTGCCAGCAGTCTACAGGGACAGACAAATGAAAAACTGTTTTTT. Encoded protein: CASSLQGQTNEKLFF.

The rearrangement uses TRBV5-4 and TRBJ2-3; 9 bases are a match to TRBD2. The V gene end was trimmed by 9 bases and the J gene end by 3 bases; junction bases not matched to a gene: 8. Per germline, CDR1 SGHNT and CDR2 YYREEE (reference sequence). The CDR3 length is 14 residues. The DNA of the CDR3 is TGTGCCACTCGTAGCGGGAGTGGTACAGATACGCAGTATTTT. It yields the protein CATRSGSGTDTQYF.

This clone is a singleton in its sample. This rearrangement joins TRBV5-5 to TRBJ2-7; D is perhaps TRBD1 (6 bases). Germline V CDR1 and CDR2: SGHKS, YYEKEE (reference sequence). This CDR3 is built from 17 residues. V lost 1 base, J lost 1 base, and 18 bases lay in between. CDR3 in DNA: TGTGCCAGCAGCTTGACAGGGATTGGCCTTTTTTCCTACGAGCAGTACGTC. The encoded protein is CASSLTGIGLFSYEQYV.

V is TRBV28 and J is TRBJ1-2; 11 bases are a match to TRBD1. This CDR3 region has 17 residues. V was pared by 9 bases and J by 3 bases, with 15 bases of the junction left unmatched. Germline V gene data show CDR1 as MDHEN and CDR2 as SYDVKM. The CDR3 protein is CASGALGQGAAHYGYTF. The CDR3, as DNA: TGTGCCAGTGGCGCCCTAGGACAGGGGGCCGCGCACTATGGCTACACCTTC.

The chain couples TRBV4-2 to TRBJ2-5, with D possibly being TRBD1 (7 bases). This CDR3 region has 16 residues. The ends were cut back, 5 bases at V and 2 bases at J, with 18 bases in the middle. Germline assignment: CDR1 LGHNA and CDR2 YNFKEQ. The CDR3 is CASSSDGGGRQETQYF. The DNA of the CDR3 is TGTGCCAGCAGCTCCGACGGAGGGGGCCGGCAAGAGACCCAGTACTTC.

Comment on this clone: The sample contains more than one DNA sequence encoding this CDR3. V is TRBV27 and J is TRBJ1-1; 7 bases are shared with TRBD1. This CDR3 contains 13 residues. After removal of 1 base from V and 5 bases from J, the junction contained 1 base not matched to a gene. Germline CDR1 and CDR2: MNHEY and SMNVEV (reference sequence). Here the CDR3 DNA reads TGTGCCAGCAGTTTATACAGGGGAACTGAAGCTTTCTTT. This codes for CASSLYRGTEAFF.

The chain joins TRBV15 to TRBJ1-5, with D perhaps matching TRBD1 (5 bases). Germline V gene data show CDR1 as LNHNV and CDR2 as YYDKDF (reference sequence). The CDR3 extends over 16 amino acids. Trimming left V 1 base short and J 6 bases short, with 16 bases between. The CDR3 sequence: CATSRGADGGGQPQHF. The DNA of the CDR3 is TGTGCCACCAGCAGAGGAGCTGACGGGGGAGGTCAGCCCCAGCATTTT.

Points on this clone: Other DNA sequences in this sample translate to the same CDR3. This rearrangement joins TRBV2 to TRBJ2-5; 7 bases map to TRBD1. Germline V gene data show CDR1 as SNHLY and CDR2 as FYNNEI. The CDR3 is 14 residues long. The V segment lost 5 bases and the J segment 2 bases; nucleotides outside the gene matches: 5. Here the CDR3 reads CASSWTGGQETQYF. The DNA of the CDR3 is TGTGCCAGCAGTTGGACAGGAGGACAAGAGACCCAGTACTTC.

The chain joins TRBV6-5 to TRBJ2-1, with TRBD2 matching 7 bases. Germline CDR1 is MNHEY and CDR2 is SVGAGI. CDR3 length: 16 residues. Losses at the gene ends were 3 bases for V and 2 bases for J; bases not matched to a gene: 7. The CDR3 DNA is TGTGCCAGCAGTTATCGCGGGAGTAACCCCTACAATGAGCAGTTCTTC. Translated: CASSYRGSNPYNEQFF.

The V and J genes are TRBV28 and TRBJ2-3; TRBD2 matches at 8 bases. The CDR3 totals 16 residues. Trimming at V came to 7 bases and at J to 1 base, leaving 10 bases not matched to a gene. The V gene's germline CDR1 is MDHEN and CDR2 SYDVKM. The CDR3 DNA reads TGTGCCAGCACCCTCTCGGGGGGGGGTCGCACAGATACGCAGTATTTT. Its protein is CASTLSGGGRTDTQYF.

V and J are TRBV19 and TRBJ2-5; tentative D call: TRBD2 (6 bases). CDR3 size: 15 residues. V gave up 4 bases and J gave up 5 bases, with 17 bases separating them. Germline CDR1 LNHDA, CDR2 SQIVND (reference sequence). CDR3 region: CASSSGVAPGETQYF. CDR3 bases: TGTGCCAGTAGTAGCGGGGTGGCCCCCGGGGAGACCCAGTACTTC.

A few counts support this clone. The gene calls are TRBV28 and TRBJ1-6; the match to TRBD1 covers 10 bases. This CDR3 region has 13 residues. V was clipped by 8 bases and J by 8 bases; unmatched bases: 3. Germline V gene lookup returns CDR1 MDHEN and CDR2 SYDVKM. The CDR3 DNA reads TGTGCCAGCGGGACAGGGGAGCATTCACCCCTCCACTTT. Translating gives CASGTGEHSPLHF.

This clone was seen a handful of times. This chain joins TRBV11-2 and TRBJ1-3, with D uncertain. With 1 base removed from V and 2 bases from J, the gap between germline ends came to 9 bases. Looked up from germline, CDR1 is SGHAT and CDR2 is FQNNGV. The CDR3 totals 15 residues. The CDR3 protein is CASSLAGNAGNTIYF. The CDR3 coding sequence is TGTGCCAGCAGCTTAGCCGGGAACGCTGGAAACACCATATATTTT. Combining the CDR3 with reference TRBV11-2 and TRBJ1-3 gives the whole variable domain EAGVAQSPRYKIIEKRQSVAFWCNPISGHATLYWYQQILGQGPKLLIQFQNNGVVDDSQLPKDRFSAERLKGVDSTLKIQPAKLEDSAVYLCASSLAGNAGNTIYFGEGSWLTVV.

The chain couples TRBV27 to TRBJ1-4; D is perhaps TRBD1 (6 bases). Germline V gene sequence: CDR1 MNHEY, CDR2 SMNVEV (reference sequence). The CDR3 has 14 amino acids. Trimming pared 8 bases from V and 2 bases from J, leaving 12 bases between. Here the CDR3 DNA reads TGTGCCAGCGCAACAGGGCTCACTAATGAAAAACTGTTTTTT. It is translated as CASATGLTNEKLFF.

CDR3 sequence reads: CASSDRSGNTEAFF. Written as DNA, the CDR3 is TGTGCCAGCAGTGATAGGAGCGGGAACACTGAAGCTTTCTTT. The V and J genes are TRBV6-1 and TRBJ1-1; D is unclear. The V gene's germline CDR1 is MNHNS and CDR2 SASEGT. The V gene lost 3 bases and the J gene lost 1 base, with 9 bases spanning the gap. CDR3 size: 14 residues.

The chain joins TRBV11-2 to TRBJ1-1; D unresolved. Trimming pared 6 bases from V and 3 bases from J, leaving 11 bases between. Germline CDR1 is SGHAT and CDR2 is FQNNGV. CDR3 length equals 13 residues. CDR3 sequence (DNA): TGTGCCAGCAGAAGAGGAGGGTACACTGAAGCTTTCTTT. Protein: CASRRGGYTEAFF. Variable domain in full (rest from reference TRBV11-2 and TRBJ1-1): EAGVAQSPRYKIIEKRQSVAFWCNPISGHATLYWYQQILGQGPKLLIQFQNNGVVDDSQLPKDRFSAERLKGVDSTLKIQPAKLEDSAVYLCASRRGGYTEAFFGQGTRLTVV.

This sequence joins TRBV6-1 and TRBJ2-7; 10 bases align to TRBD1. Per the germline V gene, CDR1 is MNHNS and CDR2 is SASEGT. V lost 1 base, J lost 4 bases, and 7 bases stayed unmatched. The CDR3 is 16 amino acids. CDR3 region: CASSEGGQGRGYEQYV. In nucleotides, the CDR3 is TGTGCCAGCAGTGAAGGGGGACAGGGGAGAGGATACGAGCAGTACGTC.

The gene calls are TRBV28 and TRBJ1-5; TRBD1 is a possible D gene (5 bases). The CDR3 contains 16 residues. Trimming pared 2 bases from V and 2 bases from J, leaving 13 bases between. Germline V gives CDR1 MDHEN, CDR2 SYDVKM. CDR3 amino acids: CASSLAGKFGNQPQHF. CDR3 nucleotide sequence: TGTGCCAGCAGTTTAGCAGGGAAATTTGGCAATCAGCCCCAGCATTTT.

This chain joins TRBV7-3 and TRBJ2-1; 8 nucleotides align to TRBD2. Trimming took 5 bases from V and 2 from J; bases not matched to a gene: 8. CDR3 length: 16 residues. Germline V lookup: CDR1 SGHTA, CDR2 FQGTGA. In nucleotides, the CDR3 is TGTGCCAGCAGCCCCGGGGGGCGGGGGGCCTACAATGAGCAGTTCTTC. This gives the protein CASSPGGRGAYNEQFF.

The genes are TRBV28 and TRBJ1-1, with D possibly TRBD1 on 6 matching bases. Per the germline V gene, CDR1 is MDHEN and CDR2 is SYDVKM. With 3 bases removed from V and 4 bases from J, the gap between germline ends came to 18 bases. The CDR3 runs 16 residues. The CDR3 here is CASSFDYRESGTEAFF. The CDR3 region has the DNA TGTGCCAGCAGTTTTGACTACAGGGAATCGGGCACTGAAGCTTTCTTT.

The gene calls are TRBV15 and TRBJ1-5, with a possible D match to TRBD1 (5 bases). The V end was cut by 0 bases, the J end by 7 bases, with 16 bases between. The V gene's germline CDR1 is LNHNV and CDR2 YYDKDF (reference sequence). CDR3 length: 16 amino acids. The CDR3 DNA reads as TGTGCCACCAGCAGAGATTCGGTAGGGGCCGGACAGCCCCAGCATTTT. Amino acids: CATSRDSVGAGQPQHF.

This chain joins TRBV27 and TRBJ1-2, with D possibly matching TRBD1 (5 bases). With 5 bases removed from V and 6 bases from J, the gap between germline ends came to 13 bases. CDR1 is MNHEY and CDR2 is SMNVEV in the germline V gene (reference sequence). The CDR3 extends over 13 amino acids. CDR3 loop: CASSEKGIDGYTF. The DNA for the CDR3 is TGTGCCAGCAGTGAGAAGGGGATCGATGGCTACACCTTC.